One sample yielded the 15 T cell receptor beta chains listed below, sequenced in a study of blood T cell repertoires in COVID-19. Clones were sequenced by immunoSEQ multiplex PCR, and TCRdb holds only the in-frame ones, with some missing. Among approximately 77,000 clones listed, approximately 90% were seen once. Sequences were obtained from peripheral blood. Source of these receptors: a man aged 25-45 years with acute or convalescent COVID-19.

The rearrangement uses TRBV10-2 and TRBJ1-1; D is unclear. Trimming took off 4 bases at V and 1 base at J, with 10 bases between the two ends. Germline CDR1 WSHSY, CDR2 SAAADI. The CDR3 runs to 14 residues. The CDR3 bases are TGCGCCAGCAGTGTCCAGGAAGGGAACACTGAAGCTTTCTTT. Translated: CASSVQEGNTEAFF.

This chain joins TRBV7-6 and TRBJ1-3, with D perhaps matching TRBD1 (5 bases). Germline lookup yields CDR1 SGHVS and CDR2 FNYEAQ. The CDR3 covers 17 residues. V lost 2 bases to trimming and J lost 0 bases, with 14 bases between them. As DNA, the CDR3 is TGTGCCAGCAGCTTAAATCCCAGGGCCCTCTCTGGAAACACCATATATTTT. Its translation: CASSLNPRALSGNTIYF.

This clone showed up just once. V usage is TRBV18 and J usage is TRBJ2-1; unclear D gene. This CDR3 is 15 amino acids long. Germline V gene lookup returns CDR1 KGHSH and CDR2 LQKENI. V shed 0 bases and J shed 5 bases, with 11 bases lying between them. This chain's CDR3 is CASSPPVGLNNEQFF. CDR3 sequence (DNA): TGTGCCAGCTCACCACCCGTCGGTTTAAACAATGAGCAGTTCTTC. Full variable domain (rest looked up from reference TRBV18 and TRBJ2-1): NAGVMQNPRHLVRRRGQEARLRCSPMKGHSHVYWYRQLPEEGLKFMVYLQKENIIDESGMPKERFSAEFPKEGPSILRIQQVVRGDSAAYFCASSPPVGLNNEQFFGPGTRLTVL.

This clone is a singleton in its sample. The chain has TRBV5-1 and TRBJ1-4; D gene ambiguous. CDR3 size: 14 residues. V lost 0 bases, J lost 7 bases, and 10 bases lay in between. Germline loops: CDR1 SGHRS, CDR2 YFSETQ. CDR3 region: CASSLEGVREKLFF. The CDR3 DNA reads TGCGCCAGCAGCTTGGAGGGAGTTCGTGAAAAACTGTTTTTT.

V is TRBV19 and J is TRBJ2-3, with 8 bases identical to TRBD2. V was pared by 7 bases and J by 2 bases, with 5 bases of the junction left unmatched. CDR3 length: 14 amino acids. Germline CDR1 is LNHDA and CDR2 is SQIVND (reference sequence). CDR3 loop: CASNRAGATDTQYF. Here the CDR3 DNA reads TGTGCCAGTAATAGAGCGGGAGCCACAGATACGCAGTATTTT.

The CDR3 sequence: CSVDRELNTEAFF. The CDR3 DNA reads TGCAGCGTCGACAGGGAACTGAACACTGAAGCTTTCTTT. This chain uses TRBV29-1 with TRBJ1-1; 7 bases match TRBD1. With V trimmed by 6 bases and J by 0 bases, 4 bases remained unmatched. Germline CDR1 reads SQVTM; CDR2 reads ANQGSEA. The CDR3 length is 13 residues. Combining the CDR3 with reference TRBV29-1 and TRBJ1-1 gives the whole variable domain SAVISQKPSRDICQRGTSLTIQCQVDSQVTMMFWYRQQPGQSLTLIATANQGSEATYESGFVIDKFPISRPNLTFSTLTVSNMSPEDSSIYLCSVDRELNTEAFFGQGTRLTVV.

The chain couples TRBV7-9 to TRBJ2-1, with D possibly being TRBD1 (5 bases). The germline V gene has CDR1 SEHNR and CDR2 FQNEAQ (reference sequence). This CDR3 region has 12 residues. The V end was cut by 6 bases, the J end by 15 bases, with 18 bases between. CDR3 sequence (DNA): TGTGCCAGCAGACGTTCGGACACCACAACGTTCTTC. Translation gives CASRRSDTTTFF.

The V call is TRBV3-1 (or the pseudogene TRBV3-2), the J call TRBJ1-2; D uncertain. The CDR3 sequence is 13 residues long. The V gene's germline CDR1 is LGHDT and CDR2 YNNKEL (reference sequence). Trimming removed 0 bases from V and 0 bases from J, with 2 bases in between. CDR3 amino acids: CASSQDSNYGYTF. In DNA, the CDR3 is TGTGCCAGCAGCCAAGACTCTAACTATGGCTACACCTTC.

The chain has TRBV28 and TRBJ1-2, with 9 bases identical to TRBD1. V shed 5 bases and J 7 bases; nucleotides not matched to a gene: 2. CDR1 and CDR2 from the germline V gene are MDHEN and SYDVKM. The CDR3 contains 12 residues. The CDR3 reads CASSTGGTGYTF. The CDR3, as DNA: TGTGCCAGCAGTACAGGGGGCACTGGCTACACCTTC.

This chain connects TRBV27 to TRBJ2-5, with no clear D. The CDR3 runs 14 residues. CDR1 and CDR2 from the germline V gene are MNHEY and SMNVEV (reference sequence). V lost 2 bases to trimming and J lost 3 bases, with 10 bases between them. In nucleotides, the CDR3 is TGTGCCAGCAGTTTAATCCCAGGAAAAGAGACCCAGTACTTC. Translating it yields CASSLIPGKETQYF.

The chain carries TRBV19 and TRBJ1-1, with a tentative D call TRBD1 (6 bases). The CDR3 is 14 amino acids. V lost 4 bases to trimming and J lost 6 bases, with 15 bases between them. CDR1 is LNHDA and CDR2 is SQIVND in the germline V gene (reference sequence). The CDR3 here is CASSTREGDPEAFF. The CDR3 bases are TGTGCCAGTAGTACAAGGGAGGGGGACCCTGAAGCTTTCTTT.

The CDR3, as DNA: TGCGCCAGCAGCTTGGAACCTCCAGGGGTGAGCTCTGGAAACACCATATATTTT. It yields the protein CASSLEPPGVSSGNTIYF. The V call is TRBV5-1, the J call TRBJ1-3; maybe TRBD1 (6 bases). CDR1 SGHRS and CDR2 YFSETQ come from the germline V gene. This CDR3 region has 18 residues. The ends were cut back, 0 bases at V and 0 bases at J, with 16 bases in the middle. Filled out from reference TRBV5-1 and TRBJ1-3, the complete variable domain reads KAGVTQTPRYLIKTRGQQVTLSCSPISGHRSVSWYQQTPGQGLQFLFEYFSETQRNKGNFPGRFSGRQFSNSRSEMNVSTLELGDSALYLCASSLEPPGVSSGNTIYFGEGSWLTVV.

The chain links TRBV5-1 to TRBJ1-3; D is unresolved. The CDR3 is made up of 14 amino acids. Between the trimmed V and J ends, which lost 2 bases and 7 bases, there was a span of 13 bases. Germline V gene lookup returns CDR1 SGHRS and CDR2 YFSETQ. In nucleotides, the CDR3 is TGCGCCAGCAGCTTAGACATACTCTCGAACACCATATATTTT. Translated, it gives CASSLDILSNTIYF.

The chain carries TRBV5-6 and TRBJ2-3, with D uncertain. CDR3 length: 12 residues. V lost 4 bases to trimming and J lost 4 bases, with 7 bases between them. Germline V gene data show CDR1 as SGHDT and CDR2 as YYEEEE. The CDR3 nucleotides are TGTGCCAGCAGCCCTTTATCAGATACGCAGTATTTT. Translated, it gives CASSPLSDTQYF.

Note on this clone: Other DNA sequences in this specimen translate into the identical CDR3. The chain is built from TRBV10-2 and TRBJ1-5, with a tentative D call TRBD1 (5 bases). V was trimmed by 2 bases and J by 7 bases, leaving 9 bases between them. The CDR3 is 13 amino acids. The germline V gene has CDR1 WSHSY and CDR2 SAAADI. CDR3 coding DNA: TGCGCCAGCAGTGAGCAGGGAGGGCAGCCCCAGCATTTT. Translating it yields CASSEQGGQPQHF.